This entry concerns a single TCR beta chain. The authors ran a second PCR of 7 to 11 cycles using a sample-barcoded 5' primer and a J-beta primer mix. A template-switch adaptor containing 12 random nucleotides labeled each cDNA molecule. From the 5' RACE reads, TCRdb called clonotypes with MiXCR, one entry per CDR3 protein. The table lists 780,000 or so distinct CDR3 sequences, about 55% of them singletons, with about two fifths in the top ten. Isolation yielded PBMCs, at least 6.5 million per sample, in every case. These data are taken from a study of blood T cells in healthy people across ages. Study-wide background: Per every two T cells, about one barcoded beta molecule was captured by template switching.

What was sequenced was blood. This clonotype was sampled from a man older than 75 in good health.

Here the CDR3 DNA reads TGCAGTGCTGGGGGGAAAGATACGCAGTATTTT. It codes for CSAGGKDTQYF. This chain connects TRBV20-1 to TRBJ2-3; TRBD2 is a possible D gene (6 bases). The CDR3 loop spans 11 amino acids. The germline V and J ends were trimmed by 5 bases and 5 bases, with 8 bases remaining between them. Germline lookup yields CDR1 DFQATT and CDR2 SNEGSKA (reference sequence).